One T cell receptor (beta chain) is described in this entry. Its antigen is unknown. These data originate in a study of PD-L1 blockade in urothelial cancer. Study context: Atezolizumab 1,200 mg was given intravenously every 3 weeks, starting 2014.

This CDR3 has 15 amino acids. CDR1 is SGDLS, CDR2 YYNGEE, per germline. J gave up 4 bases and V 0 bases, and 6 bases lay outside the gene matches. Each PCR contained spiked-in synthetic TCR analog templates. Profiling relied on immunoSEQ multiplex PCR, and the TCRdb table lists in-frame clones only, not all of them. The sample lists almost 30,000 clones; more than 70% were seen once. Enrolled patients showed locally advanced or metastatic urothelial carcinoma. Regarding the study as a whole: Tumor-associated blood clones were expanded more by durable-benefit patients at 3 weeks.

The rearrangement links TRBV9 to TRBJ2-7, with 8 nucleotides matching TRBD1. The clonotype originates from a man aged 45-65 years with urothelial cancer. Sequencing used PBMCs, obtained around atezolizumab (anti-PD-L1) treatment. The CDR3 sequence is CASSVGATGVYEQYF. The CDR3 DNA follows: TGTGCCAGCAGCGTAGGAGCGACAGGGGTGTACGAGCAGTACTTC.